This passage covers 25 T cell receptor beta chains from one sample sequenced in a study of T cells after yellow fever vaccination. TCRdb recomputed calls from the 5' RACE reads with MiXCR, one row per CDR3 protein. The data contain a few hundred thousand distinct CDR3 sequences, 4% to 5.5% of them singletons. The source was PBMCs, collected 15 days after the yellow fever booster vaccination. These receptors all come from a man aged 18-30 years who received the YFV17D yellow fever vaccine.

This clonotype has a handful of counts. The chain joins TRBV28 to TRBJ1-3; TRBD1 is a possible D gene (6 bases). Germline V gene lookup returns CDR1 MDHEN and CDR2 SYDVKM. With 3 bases removed from V and 0 bases from J, the gap between germline ends came to 15 bases. The CDR3 covers 17 residues. CDR3 bases: TGTGCCAGCAGTTTGGGGGGCGTTCCCCGCTCTGGAAACACCATATATTTT. Residues: CASSLGGVPRSGNTIYF.

This clonotype was recorded many times. This rearrangement joins TRBV7-3 to TRBJ1-1; no reliable D call. The CDR3 loop spans 13 amino acids. The germline V and J ends were trimmed by 6 bases and 2 bases, with 10 bases remaining between them. Germline CDR1 reads SGHTA; CDR2 reads FQGTGA. The CDR3 DNA reads as TGTGCCAGCAGTTCCTCCCCTAACACTGAAGCTTTCTTT. Translating gives CASSSSPNTEAFF.

V usage is TRBV7-2 and J usage is TRBJ1-5; D is possibly TRBD1 (5 bases). The ends were cut back, 3 bases at V and 6 bases at J, with 9 bases in the middle. Looked up from germline, CDR1 is SGHTA and CDR2 is FQGNSA. The CDR3 length is 13 residues. The CDR3 loop is CASSFAQGQPQHF. CDR3 DNA sequence: TGTGCCAGCAGCTTTGCCCAGGGTCAGCCCCAGCATTTT.

This clonotype was counted ten times or more. The chain uses TRBV29-1 and TRBJ2-2; D gene uncertain. Germline CDR1 SQVTM, CDR2 ANQGSEA. This CDR3 has 13 residues. V lost 7 bases and J lost 0, with 9 bases in between. Here the CDR3 reads CSANPTNTGELFF. The CDR3 DNA reads as TGCAGCGCGAACCCAACGAACACCGGGGAGCTGTTTTTT.

This clonotype was counted at least ten times. This rearrangement joins TRBV12-3 or TRBV12-4 to TRBJ2-7, with a possible D match to TRBD2 (6 bases). The CDR3 sequence is 13 residues long. V lost 6 bases to trimming and J lost 2 bases, with 11 bases between them. Here the CDR3 reads CASRAGQAYEQYF. CDR3 DNA: TGTGCCAGCAGAGCGGGCCAAGCCTACGAGCAGTACTTC.

This clonotype has a count of ten or more. The chain is built from TRBV7-9 and TRBJ1-2; the match to TRBD1 covers 9 bases. CDR3 size: 15 residues. V lost 5 bases, J lost 2 bases, and 6 bases stayed unmatched. Germline V gene data show CDR1 as SEHNR and CDR2 as FQNEAQ (reference sequence). CDR3 DNA: TGTGCCAGCAGCCCCGGGACAGGGAAAAACTATGGCTACACCTTC. Protein sequence: CASSPGTGKNYGYTF.

At least ten counts were recorded for this clonotype. V and J are TRBV5-1 and TRBJ2-2, with D hard to call. Trimming shortened V by 0 bases and J by 1 base, and 7 bases separated the two germline ends. The germline V gene has CDR1 SGHRS and CDR2 YFSETQ. This CDR3 comprises 15 residues. DNA of the CDR3: TGCGCCAGCAGCTTGGCGCTTATGAACACCGGGGAGCTGTTTTTT. Its translation is CASSLALMNTGELFF.

Only a few counts were recorded for this clonotype. The gene calls are TRBV12-3 or TRBV12-4 and TRBJ1-1; 7 nucleotides match TRBD1. The CDR3 covers 13 residues. Unmatched junction bases numbered 2, after V lost 0 bases and J lost 7 bases. This CDR3 reads CASSLAGQFEAFF. The CDR3 nucleotides are TGTGCCAGCAGTTTAGCGGGACAGTTTGAAGCTTTCTTT.

At least ten counts were recorded for this clonotype. The J gene is TRBJ2-5, the V gene TRBV3-1, with D unresolved. The V gene lost 0 bases and the J gene lost 5 bases, with 1 base spanning the gap. The CDR3 contains 11 residues. Per germline, CDR1 LGHDT and CDR2 YNNKEL (reference sequence). CDR3 DNA sequence: TGTGCCAGCAGCCAAGACGAGACCCAGTACTTC. It yields the protein CASSQDETQYF.

In this sample, this clonotype turned up many times. The chain has TRBV5-1 and TRBJ1-2; D possibly corresponds to TRBD1 (6 bases). Trimming removed 0 bases at V and 4 bases at J, with 13 bases between. Germline CDR1 SGHRS, CDR2 YFSETQ. The CDR3 is made up of 15 amino acids. The CDR3 DNA sequence: TGCGCCAGCAGCTTGGCAGGGGACCCTCGCTATGGCTACACCTTC. Translating it yields CASSLAGDPRYGYTF.

This clonotype appeared a few times. The chain joins TRBV27 to TRBJ2-5, with D unresolved. CDR1 MNHEY and CDR2 SMNVEV come from the germline V gene (reference sequence). This CDR3 has 14 residues. Trimming took off 6 bases at V and 0 bases at J, with 11 bases between the two ends. CDR3 DNA sequence: TGTGCCAGCAGACAAGCATGGTACCAAGAGACCCAGTACTTC. Residues: CASRQAWYQETQYF.

This sequence joins TRBV6-1 and TRBJ1-2; 9 positions match TRBD1. The CDR3 has 11 residues. With V trimmed by 6 bases and J by 9 bases, 2 bases remained unmatched. Per germline, CDR1 MNHNS and CDR2 SASEGT. CDR3 DNA: TGTGCCAGCAGGGGACAGGGAAGCTACACCTTC. This sequence encodes CASRGQGSYTF.

The table lists this clonotype with many counts. CDR3 region: CAISGSNSPLHF. The CDR3 coding sequence is TGTGCCATCAGTGGTTCGAATTCACCCCTCCACTTT. The V gene is TRBV10-3, the J gene TRBJ1-6; D gene unclear. The V and J ends lost 4 bases and 7 bases respectively, with 5 bases between them. CDR1 and CDR2 (germline): ENHRY, SYGVKD. The CDR3 length is 12 residues.

The chain employs TRBV5-1 and TRBJ2-1; possibly TRBD1 for D (6 bases). This CDR3 has 19 amino acids. Germline V gene sequence: CDR1 SGHRS, CDR2 YFSETQ. The V end was cut by 2 bases, the J end by 3 bases, with 24 bases between. The CDR3 loop is CASSLRRDTRSWGYNEQFF. CDR3 coding DNA: TGCGCCAGCAGCTTACGACGGGACACAAGGTCCTGGGGCTACAATGAGCAGTTCTTC.

The CDR3 nucleotides read TGTGCCAGCAGTTTAGCGGCTGGTTTTAATTCACCCCTCCACTTT. It yields the protein CASSLAAGFNSPLHF. The chain is built from TRBV27 and TRBJ1-6; no firm D call. This CDR3 region has 15 residues. With 2 bases removed from V and 6 bases from J, the gap between germline ends came to 11 bases. Germline loops: CDR1 MNHEY, CDR2 SMNVEV (reference sequence).

This clonotype has ten or more counts. The chain has TRBV10-3 and TRBJ1-1, with 7 bases aligning to TRBD1. Trimming cost V 0 bases and J 5 bases; bases outside gene matches: 9. The CDR3 covers 16 residues. Germline CDR1 reads ENHRY; CDR2 reads SYGVKD. Here the CDR3 reads CAISESWVRGLTEAFF. The CDR3 DNA reads TGTGCCATCAGTGAGTCGTGGGTGAGGGGGCTTACTGAAGCTTTCTTT.

This clonotype has more than one count but fewer than ten. The gene calls are TRBV18 and TRBJ2-3; tentatively, D is TRBD1 (6 bases). V was pared by 3 bases and J by 7 bases, with 8 bases between. The CDR3 spans 12 residues. CDR1 and CDR2 (germline): KGHSH, LQKENI. CDR3 nucleotide sequence: TGTGCCAGCTCACCCGGACAGTATACGCAGTATTTT. Protein sequence: CASSPGQYTQYF.

In this sample, this clonotype turned up a few times. As DNA, the CDR3 is TGCGCCAGCAGCCAAGATCTTAGCAACCCCTACGAGCAGTACTTC. Translating gives CASSQDLSNPYEQYF. J is TRBJ2-7 and V is TRBV4-3, with D uncertain. Germline V lookup: CDR1 LGHNA, CDR2 YSLEER. This CDR3 region has 15 residues. V was pared by 0 bases and J by 2 bases, with 11 bases between.

This clonotype was counted between two and nine times. The chain has TRBV7-8 and TRBJ2-2; 8 bases line up with TRBD1. Looked up from germline, CDR1 is SGHVS and CDR2 is FQNEAQ. This CDR3 has 17 residues. J gave up 8 bases and V 5 bases, and 16 bases lay outside the gene matches. The CDR3 reads CASSPGGSPGFKGELFF. DNA for the CDR3: TGTGCCAGCAGCCCAGGGGGCTCTCCCGGATTCAAGGGGGAGCTGTTTTTT.

The chain couples TRBV6-2 or TRBV6-3 to TRBJ1-5; D ambiguous. Trimming shortened V by 2 bases and J by 9 bases, and 8 bases separated the two germline ends. Germline V gives CDR1 MNHEY, CDR2 SVGEGT. CDR3 length: 12 amino acids. The CDR3 here is CASSYPPMPQHF. The CDR3 nucleotides read TGTGCCAGCAGTTACCCTCCGATGCCCCAGCATTTT.

This clonotype was recorded a few times. The chain couples TRBV7-2 to TRBJ2-1, with TRBD2 identical over 14 bases. The CDR3 consists of 16 residues. The trim removed 0 bases at V and 13 bases at J, leaving 8 bases unmatched. Per the germline V gene, CDR1 is SGHTA and CDR2 is FQGNSA. CDR3: CASSLALRLAGGSQFF. The CDR3 DNA follows: TGTGCCAGCAGCTTAGCGCTGAGACTAGCGGGGGGGTCTCAGTTCTTC.

This clonotype was observed at least ten times. The J gene is TRBJ2-5, the V gene TRBV20-1, with D perhaps TRBD2 (6 bases). The V gene lost 6 bases and the J gene lost 0 bases, with 17 bases spanning the gap. CDR1 DFQATT and CDR2 SNEGSKA come from the germline V gene (reference sequence). The CDR3 extends over 15 amino acids. For the CDR3, the DNA is TGCAGTGCCATCATCGGGGGAAAGTACCAAGAGACCCAGTACTTC. Its translation is CSAIIGGKYQETQYF.

J is TRBJ2-5 and V is TRBV25-1; no clear D. Germline-derived CDR1 and CDR2 are MGHDK and SYGVNS. The V and J ends lost 10 bases and 1 base respectively, with 4 bases between them. The CDR3 length is 10 residues. The CDR3 nucleotides read TGTGCCACCGTCCAAGAGACCCAGTACTTC. Residues: CATVQETQYF.

This clonotype was recorded a few times. The V gene is TRBV7-9, the J gene TRBJ2-1; no reliable D call. V lost 5 bases and J 4 bases, leaving 9 bases between the germline ends. Germline CDR1 reads SEHNR; CDR2 reads FQNEAQ (reference sequence). The CDR3 runs to 13 residues. The CDR3 coding sequence is TGTGCCAGCAGCCCATCTAGGTACAATGAGCAGTTCTTC. Protein sequence: CASSPSRYNEQFF.

This clonotype was counted ten times or more. The chain uses TRBV29-1 and TRBJ2-1; 11 bases line up with TRBD1. Germline V gene data show CDR1 as SQVTM and CDR2 as ANQGSEA. After removal of 6 bases from V and 0 bases from J, the junction contained 4 bases not matched to a gene. CDR3 length: 15 amino acids. CDR3: CSVLGTGGSYNEQFF. Written as DNA, the CDR3 is TGCAGCGTCCTCGGGACAGGGGGCTCCTACAATGAGCAGTTCTTC.